This passage covers 16 T cell receptor beta chains from one sample sequenced in a study of blood T cell repertoires in COVID-19. Generated by immunoSEQ multiplex PCR, the TCRdb table keeps only in-frame clones and is missing some. The data show 150,000 to 200,000 clones, approximately 79% seen once. The source material was peripheral blood. These receptors were obtained from an elderly woman with acute or convalescent COVID-19.

Concerning this clone itself: The DNA is omitted, as the CDR3 cannot be located on it reliably, and the CDR3 follows TCRdb's listing. V and J are TRBV21-1 and TRBJ2-3; the D call of TRBD2 is as the table states it, not checked on the DNA. TRBV21-1 is designated a pseudogene. The length of the CDR3 is 18 amino acids, counting both ends. The chain's CDR3 is CASSKVASGTASTDTQYF.

This chain connects TRBV23-1 to TRBJ1-3; D is uncertain. TRBV23-1 is flagged as an ORF with uncertain function. V was clipped by 10 bases and J by 0 bases, with 13 bases between them. The CDR3 length is 14 residues. The CDR3 is CAIPDGSSGNTIYF. The CDR3 region has the DNA TGCGCCATCCCGGACGGGAGCTCTGGAAACACCATATATTTT.

This clone has a single count. The chain recombines TRBV9 with TRBJ2-3; the D is unclear. V dropped 4 bases and J dropped 6 bases, with 15 bases sitting between them. Germline CDR1 SGDLS, CDR2 YYNGEE. The CDR3 has 14 residues. CDR3 protein: CASSPTSPGDTQYF. The CDR3 DNA sequence: TGTGCCAGCAGCCCGACTTCTCCCGGGGATACGCAGTATTTT.

The chain carries TRBV6-1 and TRBJ1-5; D perhaps matches TRBD1 (6 bases). V was shortened by 2 bases and J by 3 bases, with 11 bases between the two germline ends. The CDR3 length is 15 residues. CDR1 and CDR2 (germline): MNHNS, SASEGT. CDR3 DNA: TGTGCCAGCAGTGAATGGGACACGCCCAATCAGCCCCAGCATTTT. It specifies CASSEWDTPNQPQHF.

The chain recombines TRBV7-2 with TRBJ2-1; 7 bases line up with TRBD1. Looked up from germline, CDR1 is SGHTA and CDR2 is FQGNSA. The CDR3 contains 15 residues. Trimming cost V 4 bases and J 8 bases; bases outside gene matches: 11. CDR3 DNA: TGTGCCAGCAGCTCCCTGACAGGGATTAGGGATGAGCAGTTCTTC. Its translation: CASSSLTGIRDEQFF.

This chain uses TRBV7-6 with TRBJ2-3; 8 nucleotides line up with TRBD2. Germline CDR1 and CDR2: SGHVS and FNYEAQ. J gave up 2 bases and V 5 bases, and 6 bases lay outside the gene matches. The CDR3 has 15 residues. The CDR3 nucleotides are TGTGCCAGCAGCCTCAGCGGGGGAAACACAGATACGCAGTATTTT. As protein: CASSLSGGNTDTQYF.

This clone was seen only a few times. The chain uses TRBV10-3 and TRBJ2-3; TRBD2 is a possible D gene (5 bases). CDR1 ENHRY and CDR2 SYGVKD come from the germline V gene. V lost 6 bases to trimming and J lost 2 bases, with 15 bases between them. This CDR3 has 15 residues. The CDR3 DNA follows: TGTGCCATCAGGGAAAGAGGACTCGTCACAGATACGCAGTATTTT. It specifies CAIRERGLVTDTQYF.

V is TRBV19 and J is TRBJ1-6; 8 bases match TRBD1. Germline values: CDR1 LNHDA, CDR2 SQIVND (reference sequence). This CDR3 comprises 13 residues. V lost 8 bases to trimming and J lost 8 bases; unmatched junction nucleotides: 5. CDR3 nucleotide sequence: TGTGCCAGTTCGAGACAGGGGTATTCACCCCTCCACTTT. Translation: CASSRQGYSPLHF.

The chain carries TRBV28 and TRBJ2-4, with 7 bases aligning to TRBD2. Trimming cost V 4 bases and J 0 bases; bases outside gene matches: 24. The CDR3 runs to 22 residues. The germline V gene has CDR1 MDHEN and CDR2 SYDVKM. This CDR3 is CASSSPLTSSHPYLVAKNIQYF. The CDR3 nucleotides are TGTGCCAGCAGTTCGCCCCTGACTAGCTCCCACCCGTACCTCGTAGCCAAAAACATTCAGTACTTC. Full variable domain (missing parts from reference TRBV28 and TRBJ2-4): DVKVTQSSRYLVKRTGEKVFLECVQDMDHENMFWYRQDPGLGLRLIYFSYDVKMKEKGDIPEGYSVSREKKERFSLILESASTNQTSMYLCASSSPLTSSHPYLVAKNIQYFGAGTRLSVL.

This chain uses TRBV4-1 with TRBJ1-4; 7 nucleotides align to TRBD1. CDR3 length: 18 residues. Germline V gene lookup returns CDR1 MGHRA and CDR2 YSYEKL. V was clipped by 2 bases and J by 0 bases; unmatched bases: 9. The CDR3 here is CASSQRGQSAATNEKLFF. The DNA for the CDR3 is TGCGCCAGCAGCCAAAGGGGACAGAGTGCCGCAACTAATGAAAAACTGTTTTTT.

The chain uses TRBV4-3 and TRBJ2-7; 13 bases map to TRBD2. The CDR3 extends over 16 amino acids. V was clipped by 4 bases and J by 3 bases; unmatched bases: 6. CDR1 is LGHNA and CDR2 is YSLEER in the germline V gene. DNA for the CDR3: TGCGCCAGCAGCCGCACGACTAGCGGGGGGATCTACGAGCAGTACTTC. Its translation: CASSRTTSGGIYEQYF.

V usage is TRBV6-2 or TRBV6-3 and J usage is TRBJ2-1; no clear D. V dropped 5 bases and J dropped 0 bases, with 14 bases sitting between them. Looked up from germline, CDR1 is MNHEY and CDR2 is SVGEGT. CDR3 length equals 16 residues. CDR3 nucleotides: TGTGCCAGCAGTCCCTACTACCCGAGCTCCTACAATGAGCAGTTCTTC. Amino acids: CASSPYYPSSYNEQFF.

This chain connects TRBV5-6 to TRBJ2-3, with a tentative D call TRBD2 (6 bases). Trimming left V 3 bases short and J 5 bases short, with 16 bases between. The CDR3 runs to 15 residues. Looked up from germline, CDR1 is SGHDT and CDR2 is YYEEEE. CDR3 nucleotides: TGTGCCAGCAGCTCGGCGGGAAGCTTACAAGATACGCAGTATTTT. This encodes CASSSAGSLQDTQYF.

The chain uses TRBV6-5 and TRBJ2-7, with D maybe TRBD1 (5 bases). Trimming left V 6 bases short and J 2 bases short, with 17 bases between. CDR1 is MNHEY, CDR2 SVGAGI, per germline. The CDR3 is 15 amino acids. The CDR3 DNA is TGTGCCAGCAGGATGACGGCGGACACAACCTACGAGCAGTACTTC. Translating it yields CASRMTADTTYEQYF.

V is TRBV4-3 and J is TRBJ1-4; 7 bases align to TRBD1. Germline-derived CDR1 and CDR2 are LGHNA and YSLEER. Trimming removed 3 bases from V and 0 bases from J; junction bases left unmatched: 1. The CDR3 covers 15 residues. Here the CDR3 reads CASSQDRTTNEKLFF. For the CDR3, the DNA is TGCGCCAGCAGCCAGGACAGGACAACTAATGAAAAACTGTTTTTT.

The gene calls are TRBV10-1 and TRBJ2-3, with D maybe TRBD2 (6 bases). The V and J ends lost 7 bases and 1 base respectively, with 12 bases between them. Germline CDR1 reads WNHNN; CDR2 reads SYGVQD (reference sequence). The CDR3 sequence is 14 residues long. This CDR3 is CASTGELGTDTQYF. CDR3 nucleotide sequence: TGCGCCAGCACGGGGGAACTGGGCACAGATACGCAGTATTTT.